This is a list of T cell receptor beta chains from one sample in a study of regulatory T cells in long-lasting Graves disease. One entry per CDR3 protein results from TCRdb running MiXCR on the multiplex PCR reads. The table includes roughly 490,000 distinct CDR3 sequences, around a fifth detected once. Sequencing used peripheral blood mononuclear cells (PBMCs), obtained when the disease was refractory, from a patient treated with antithyroid drugs. All receptors come from a female donor with Graves disease. CDR3s include the opening cysteine and the closing phenylalanine or tryptophan. D genes are given only for firm matches. Only part of the rows carry a size: once, few, many, or a class if the clone is expanded.

J gene	clone size	D gene	V gene	CDR3 length	CDR3 DNA	CDR3 protein
TRBJ2-5	many	-	TRBV20-1	15	TGCAGTGCTAGGTTGGGGGCCTTGGGCTTGGAGACCCAGTACTTC	CSARLGALGLETQYF
TRBJ1-2	many	-	TRBV5-1	14	TGCGCCAGCAGCTTTTCTCAGGGAGTGGATGGCTACACCTTC	CASSFSQGVDGYTF
TRBJ1-2	many	-	TRBV6-1	14	TGTGCCAGCATCGCATTCATCGGGGCCTATGGCTACACCTTC	CASIAFIGAYGYTF
TRBJ2-2	-	TRBD2	TRBV12-3/TRBV12-4	16	TGTGCCAGCAGTTTAGTGCGACTAGCGGACACCGGGGAGCTGTTTTTT	CASSLVRLADTGELFF
TRBJ2-2	once	-	TRBV7-9	15	TGTGCCAGCAGCTTGGAGGTTACAGGGTCCGGGGAGCTGTTTTTT	CASSLEVTGSGELFF
TRBJ2-2	many	-	TRBV9	13	TGTGCCAGCAGCGTAGTGGCTACCGGGGAGCTGTTTTTT	CASSVVATGELFF
TRBJ2-7	many	-	TRBV7-2	13	TGTGCCAGCAGCTTAGGGGCACGCTACGAGCAGTACTTC	CASSLGARYEQYF
TRBJ1-2	few	-	TRBV20-1	13	TGCAGTGCTGGGGGTGGCGTTGAGGATGGCTACACCTTC	CSAGGGVEDGYTF
TRBJ2-7	few	-	TRBV7-9	13	TGTGCCAGCAGCCTCGAGGTCATCGACGAGCAGTACTTC	CASSLEVIDEQYF
TRBJ1-1	many	-	TRBV27	14	TGTGCCAGCAGCCCCTTGGGGGTGAACACTGAAGCTTTCTTT	CASSPLGVNTEAFF
TRBJ1-1	once	-	TRBV20-1	13	TGCAGTGCTAGAGAGGGATCTAACACTGAAGCTTTCTTT	CSAREGSNTEAFF
TRBJ2-5	many	-	TRBV28	13	TGTGCCAGCAGTTTACAGATTCAAGAGACCCAGTACTTC	CASSLQIQETQYF
TRBJ1-4	few	-	TRBV30	14	TGTGCCTGGAGTCACAGGAGTCTCGGGGAAAAACTGTTTTTT	CAWSHRSLGEKLFF
TRBJ2-5	many	-	TRBV7-3	17	TGTGCCAGCAGCTTAGAGTGGCAGCTCACCGATCAAGAGACCCAGTACTTC	CASSLEWQLTDQETQYF
TRBJ1-2	-	-	TRBV5-6	16	TGTGCCAGCAGCCGGGGGGATATAAGATCTAACTATGGCTACACCTTC	CASSRGDIRSNYGYTF
TRBJ1-6	-	TRBD1	TRBV9	16	TGTGCCAGCAGCGTCTCGCCGGACAGGGAAAGTTCACCCCTCCACTTT	CASSVSPDRESSPLHF
TRBJ2-7	-	TRBD2	TRBV29-1	13	TGCAGCGCAACTAGCGGGAGGGCCTTCGAGCAGTACTTC	CSATSGRAFEQYF
TRBJ2-5	many	TRBD1	TRBV19	16	TGTGCCAGTAGTACTACCGGAGGACAGGTCCAAGAGACCCAGTACTTC	CASSTTGGQVQETQYF
TRBJ2-1	-	TRBD2	TRBV29-1	16	TGCAGCGTTGAAGATAAGGCGGGAGTCCCGAGAGGTGAGCAGTTCTTC	CSVEDKAGVPRGEQFF
TRBJ2-7	many	TRBD1	TRBV2	12	TGTGCCAGCAGTTACGGACAGGGGGAGCAGTACTTC	CASSYGQGEQYF
TRBJ1-6	-	TRBD1	TRBV6-2/TRBV6-3	15	TGTGCCAGCAGAAAACCGACAGGGGAAAATTCACCCCTCCACTTT	CASRKPTGENSPLHF
TRBJ2-2	-	TRBD2	TRBV7-7	12	TGTGCTATCCGGGGGGGTACCGGGGAGCTGTTTTTT	CAIRGGTGELFF
TRBJ2-7	-	-	TRBV29-1	13	TGCAGCGTTGTGGGCAGGGTGGGTAACGAGCAGTACTTC	CSVVGRVGNEQYF
TRBJ1-2	-	TRBD1	TRBV5-1	18	TGCGCCAGCAGCTTGGACGGACAGGCCGTTTCGCGGAGCTATGGCTACACCTTC	CASSLDGQAVSRSYGYTF
TRBJ2-5	many	-	TRBV12-3/TRBV12-4	13	TGTGCCAGCAGGATAGCGGCCCAAGAGACCCAGTACTTC	CASRIAAQETQYF
TRBJ2-1	few	-	TRBV20-1	16	TGCAGTGCTTCTCTTCAGGACCCTAGCTCCTACAATGAGCAGTTCTTC	CSASLQDPSSYNEQFF
TRBJ1-1	once	-	TRBV18	13	TGTGCCAGCTCACCAACTAGGCCGGAGGAAGCTTTCTTT	CASSPTRPEEAFF
TRBJ2-7	many	TRBD1	TRBV12-3/TRBV12-4	14	TGTGCCAGCCTTCAAGGACAGGGTGTTGGCGAGCAGTACTTC	CASLQGQGVGEQYF
TRBJ2-5	-	-	TRBV9	15	TGTGCCAGCAGCGATGGGAGCGGGCCTCAAGAGACCCAGTACTTC	CASSDGSGPQETQYF
TRBJ1-1	-	-	TRBV5-1	14	TGCGCCAGCAGCGGATACGGACAGAACACTGAAGCTTTCTTT	CASSGYGQNTEAFF
TRBJ1-1	few	TRBD1	TRBV6-1	16	TGTGCCAGCAGATCCTCCGGGACAGGGAGGAACACTGAAGCTTTCTTT	CASRSSGTGRNTEAFF
TRBJ1-2	many	-	TRBV6-1	17	TGTGCCAGCAGCTTAGAGGGCAGGGGCGCAACTAACTATGGCTACACCTTC	CASSLEGRGATNYGYTF
TRBJ1-2	-	TRBD1	TRBV5-1	15	TGCGCCAGCAGCTTGGAAGGGACAGGGGGCCTTGGCTACACCTTC	CASSLEGTGGLGYTF
TRBJ1-2	many	-	TRBV28	15	TGTGCCAGCAGTTTCGGCCGGGGGCTCAACTATGGCTACACCTTC	CASSFGRGLNYGYTF
TRBJ1-6	-	-	TRBV6-1	13	TGTGCCAGCAGTCGGGTCCCCAATTCACCCCTCCACTTT	CASSRVPNSPLHF
TRBJ2-2	few	-	TRBV6-1	12	TGTGCCAGCAGTCAAGGGGGCGGGGAGCTGTTTTTT	CASSQGGGELFF
TRBJ2-7	few	-	TRBV25-1	11	TGTGCCAGCAGTTGGACATACGAGCAGTACTTC	CASSWTYEQYF
TRBJ2-2	-	-	TRBV7-9	17	TGTGCCAGCAGCTTCCCAGGTGGTTTGGCGAACACCGGGGAGCTGTTTTTT	CASSFPGGLANTGELFF
TRBJ1-2	-	-	TRBV20-1	14	TGCAGTGCTAGAGAAACCGGGGGGAACTATGGCTACACCTTC	CSARETGGNYGYTF
TRBJ1-5	few	TRBD1	TRBV5-5	16	TGTGCCAGCAGCTCGGACAGGGGGCAGGGGGATCAGCCCCAGCATTTT	CASSSDRGQGDQPQHF
TRBJ2-1	-	-	TRBV28	13	TGTGCCAGCAGTTCCAGCGGGCCCGGTGAGCAGTTCTTC	CASSSSGPGEQFF
TRBJ2-7	-	-	TRBV6-1	13	TGTGCCAGCAGTGAATCGGAGGGATACGAGCAGTACTTC	CASSESEGYEQYF